The T cell receptor beta chain under discussion was sequenced for a study of T cells in Graves' hyperthyroidism and ophthalmopathy (dated by TCRdb to between 2019 and 2020). In the study overall: Peripheral blood samples were taken at initial diagnosis, before any treatment was given. Prospective prediction of ophthalmopathy was tested in an independent validation cohort consisting of some 19 hyperthyroidism patients and some 16 patients who later progressed to ophthalmopathy. TCR V-J signatures able to tell the groups apart were searched for in a discovery cohort of 100 or so patients, of whom fewer than 45 had Graves' ophthalmopathy and about 55 had stable Graves' hyperthyroidism. The study also compared thyroid tissue and blood T-cell repertoires from five or six Graves' hyperthyroidism patients. Following sampling, methimazole starting at 30 mg daily was given to hyperthyroidism patients, and high-dose intravenous methylprednisolone was given to ophthalmopathy patients. According to the paper, TCR Vbeta CDR3 sequencing was carried out on around 140 peripheral blood samples, which came from under 50 ophthalmopathy, around 74 hyperthyroidism and some 17 progressor patients. The 100 or so discovery patients were randomly divided into training and test sets at a 7:3 ratio.

The investigation overall reported the following: In validation, progression to ophthalmopathy was predicted by the model with 70.59% sensitivity and 72% to 80% specificity, a median of around 6.5 months before onset. Most expanded thyroid clonotypes (frequency above 0.001) were also detected in blood, suggesting blood repertoires may reflect thyroid immune responses. Ophthalmopathy was separated from stable hyperthyroidism by a 13 V-J signature model, with roughly 88% sensitivity and 81% to 82% specificity obtained in cross-validation and 80%/75% obtained in testing. No statistical method was used to set the sample size in advance, and investigators knew the group allocation.

At least ten counts were recorded for this clonotype. This receptor's antigen is unknown. No base quality information exists; no much larger clone differs at one position. TCR beta CDR3 regions were amplified from RNA transcripts. For the first round of RT-PCR on the TCR CDR3, the HTBI primer set was used together with the Qiagen OneStep RT-PCR kit. Libraries were constructed in a second round of multiplex PCR, after which size selection and purification were carried out. The libraries were sequenced on an Illumina HiSeq2000 using paired-end 100 bp reads. From the authors' description of their analysis: SOAPnuke was used to process the raw data, with reads discarded if the reads contained adapters or uncalled bases, had a mean Phred below 15, or lacked an exact constant-primer or identifier match. COPE v1.2.5 was used to merge the high-quality paired reads, and each unique nucleotide sequence was defined as a clonotype. MiTCR v1.1 was used to align clonotypes to the IMGT TRBV, TRBD and TRBJ reference segments. The analysis included only V-J combinations with a frequency above 0.0001, which together covered roughly 99% of the repertoires. A TCS score was defined as the ratio of F50 (clonal expansion) to E x V (chaos), with BLOSUM62-based TCRdist applied between CDR3 peptides within each V-J. Welch's t-statistics and random forest reduced roughly 500 V-J features to roughly 13, which were used in a naive Bayes classifier (R e1071). TCRdb took the public reads, trimmed them with fastp at Q25, ran MiXCR for clone calling and kept in-frame beta chains. Duplicate CDR3 protein sequences are folded into a single record with the most common DNA and genes. The V and J calls were not made by the authors but by TCRdb's processing. The sample table holds roughly 510,000 distinct CDR3 sequences, of which roughly 20% were seen once. Around a quarter of the sample is held by the ten biggest clonotypes.

Stable Graves' hyperthyroidism was defined as no progression to ophthalmopathy during 18 months of follow-up. Hyperthyroidism patients were newly diagnosed, had a disease duration of under 2 months, and were aged 18 to 65 years. Any patient with an uncontrolled infection, another autoimmune disease, pregnancy or lactation was excluded. Diagnoses were established on the basis of clinical symptoms, serum thyroxine and TRAb, thyroid ultrasound, and orbital computed tomography. Ficoll-Paque density gradient centrifugation was used to isolate PBMCs from under 11 ml of fresh peripheral blood. Trizol reagent was used to extract total RNA, and RNA quality was then checked on an Agilent 2100 Bioanalyzer. The CDR3 spans 12 residues, from the cysteine through the phenylalanine. Only the CDR3 DNA stays, 36 bases, in frame from base 1. V gives up 3 bases and J gives up 4 bases, and the segment between their germline ends measures 9 bases. The germline V gene encodes CDR1 SQVTM and CDR2 ANQGSEA.

This sequence was found in a young man with Graves' hyperthyroidism. Sequencing input: blood. Recombination linked TRBV29-1 to TRBJ1-2; the D gene identity is not certain. The nucleotide sequence is TGCAGCGTTGAGAGATCCGGCTATGGCTACACCTTC. This is translated as CSVERSGYGYTF.